The clone carrying this TCR beta chain was counted at least ten times. The antigen is unknown. TCRdb's table, derived via immunoSEQ multiplex PCR, lists solely in-frame clones and lacks some. This sample includes fewer than 35,000 clones with no singletons; its ten biggest clones take up approximately 3%. The CDR3 spans 15 residues. Germline CDR1 and CDR2: GTSNPN and SVGIG (reference sequence). Trimming removed 4 bases from V and 6 bases from J; junction bases left unmatched: 10. This sample is drawn from a study of T cells after posttransplantation cyclophosphamide. Whole-study results and caveats: Skin or GI-infiltrating T cells shared few TRB sequences with blood.

Sequenced: PBMCs. The receptor's source is a woman aged 55 to 70 in good health, CMV-negative, and a related stem cell transplant donor. The V gene is TRBV30, the J gene TRBJ1-1; TRBD1 aligns across 11 bases. The CDR3 DNA reads TGTGCCTGGACCTTTCTTGGACAGGGGGCCGCTGAAGCTTTCTTT. Amino acids: CAWTFLGQGAAEAFF.